The rows below give T cell receptor beta chains drawn from one sample of a study of OX40 agonist ivuxolimab in advanced cancers. The protocol was immunoSEQ multiplex PCR, while the TCRdb copy is restricted to in-frame clones and leaves out a portion. The table has tens of thousands of clones, roughly 77% seen once. The sample was CD4+ or CD8+ T cells sorted from blood, taken in a trial of the OX40 agonist ivuxolimab. Receptors originate from an adult with an advanced solid tumor such as melanoma, head and neck, liver or kidney cancer. Both conserved end residues are part of each CDR3. Each record gives: CDR3 DNA, CDR3 protein, V gene, D gene, J gene, clone size. A D gene is named only where the DNA matches it firmly. Clone size appears in some rows only: once, few, many, or a class for an expanded clone.

DNA: TGTGCCAGCAGCTTAGCGTTGGGGTACGAGCAGTACTTC
CDR3: CASSLALGYEQYF
V: TRBV7-8
D: .
J: TRBJ2-7
size: .

DNA: TGTGCCAGCAGCGCCGGGACTAGCACAGATACGCAGTATTTT
CDR3: CASSAGTSTDTQYF
V: TRBV5-5
D: .
J: TRBJ2-3
size: .

DNA: TGTGCCAGCAGCGTAGCATGGAACTCTGGGGCCAACGTCCTGACTTTC
CDR3: CASSVAWNSGANVLTF
V: TRBV9
D: .
J: TRBJ2-6
size: .

DNA: TGTGCCAGCAGCTCAGGACTGTTAGCGGCCGAGCAGTACTTC
CDR3: CASSSGLLAAEQYF
V: TRBV5-6
D: .
J: TRBJ2-7
size: .

DNA: TGCAGCGTTGAACTCCCTAGCGGGTTGGGTAATGAGCAGTTCTTC
CDR3: CSVELPSGLGNEQFF
V: TRBV29-1
D: TRBD2
J: TRBJ2-1
size: .

DNA: TGCAGCGTTTTCTGGGGGGGCAATGAAAAACTGTTTTTT
CDR3: CSVFWGGNEKLFF
V: TRBV29-1
D: .
J: TRBJ1-4
size: .

DNA: TGTGCCAGCAGCTCCCAAGGAAACACCGGGGAGCTGTTTTTT
CDR3: CASSSQGNTGELFF
V: TRBV7-9
D: .
J: TRBJ2-2
size: few

DNA: TGTGCCAGCAGCGTCAGTTGGGGGATGGGTGAAAAACTGTTTTTT
CDR3: CASSVSWGMGEKLFF
V: TRBV9
D: .
J: TRBJ1-4
size: .

DNA: TGTGCCAGCTCACCACCGGAGGGGCGGGGGTCGGTCGAGCAGTACTTC
CDR3: CASSPPEGRGSVEQYF
V: TRBV18
D: TRBD2
J: TRBJ2-7
size: .

DNA: TGTGCCAGCAGCTTAGACGGCCATAGCAATCAGCCCCAGCATTTT
CDR3: CASSLDGHSNQPQHF
V: TRBV7-2
D: .
J: TRBJ1-5
size: .

DNA: TGTGCCAGCAAGGCGGGGGGCCCCTACAATGAGCAGTTCTTC
CDR3: CASKAGGPYNEQFF
V: TRBV6-1
D: TRBD2
J: TRBJ2-1
size: .

DNA: TGTGCCAGCAGCTTTACTTCTAGCGGGGGGCTTAGCACAGATACGCAGTATTTT
CDR3: CASSFTSSGGLSTDTQYF
V: TRBV7-3
D: TRBD2
J: TRBJ2-3
size: .

DNA: TGTGCCAGCACCCCGAGGGTAGGGGGGACCAATCAGCCCCAGCATTTT
CDR3: CASTPRVGGTNQPQHF
V: TRBV6-6
D: .
J: TRBJ1-5
size: .

DNA: TGTGCCAGCAGCCAATTGACTAGCGGGGGGACCCAGTACTTC
CDR3: CASSQLTSGGTQYF
V: TRBV5-6
D: TRBD2
J: TRBJ2-5
size: .

DNA: TGTGCCAGCATACGATTGGGCAGGGAAAAACTGTTTTTT
CDR3: CASIRLGREKLFF
V: TRBV2
D: .
J: TRBJ1-4
size: .

DNA: TGTGCCAGCAGCCCCCAGACACGTGGCACTGAAGCTTTCTTT
CDR3: CASSPQTRGTEAFF
V: TRBV11-2
D: .
J: TRBJ1-1
size: .

DNA: TGTGCCAGCAGCTTAGCAGGGGGGGCGAATGAGCAGTTCTTC
CDR3: CASSLAGGANEQFF
V: TRBV7-8
D: .
J: TRBJ2-1
size: .

DNA: TGTGCCAGTTCACGACTAGCGGGAGGTACATACTCCTACGAGCAGTACTTC
CDR3: CASSRLAGGTYSYEQYF
V: TRBV19
D: TRBD2
J: TRBJ2-7
size: .

DNA: TGTGCCAGCAGTGTGGAGACCCGCTCTGGAAACACCATATATTTT
CDR3: CASSVETRSGNTIYF
V: TRBV2
D: .
J: TRBJ1-3
size: .

DNA: TGTGCCAGCCGCCCGTCAGGGAAAGAAGAGGTTGAAGCTTTCTTT
CDR3: CASRPSGKEEVEAFF
V: TRBV6-1
D: .
J: TRBJ1-1
size: .

DNA: TGTGCCAGCTCTAACACGGACAGGGGTGTGACCCAGTACTTC
CDR3: CASSNTDRGVTQYF
V: TRBV18
D: TRBD1
J: TRBJ2-5
size: .

DNA: TGTGCCAGCAGGCGGGACAGGGCGGCCTACGAGCAGTACTTC
CDR3: CASRRDRAAYEQYF
V: TRBV6-1
D: TRBD1
J: TRBJ2-7
size: .

DNA: TGTGCCAGCAGTGGGGACCGGGCTGGTGAGCAGTTCTTC
CDR3: CASSGDRAGEQFF
V: TRBV6-1
D: .
J: TRBJ2-1
size: once

DNA: TGTGCCAGCTCCCCCGGGACAGGCGTTTACAATGAGCAGTTCTTC
CDR3: CASSPGTGVYNEQFF
V: TRBV18
D: TRBD1
J: TRBJ2-1
size: .

DNA: TGTGCCAGCAGCGTAGGACAGGGCCCCTACGAGCAGTACTTC
CDR3: CASSVGQGPYEQYF
V: TRBV9
D: TRBD1
J: TRBJ2-7
size: few

DNA: TGTGCCAGCAGCTTAGTTCCGCGAAATGGCTACACCTTC
CDR3: CASSLVPRNGYTF
V: TRBV11-1
D: .
J: TRBJ1-2
size: .

DNA: TGTGCCTGGACCCGGCCGGGTTCACCCCTCCACTTT
CDR3: CAWTRPGSPLHF
V: TRBV30
D: .
J: TRBJ1-6
size: .

DNA: TGTGCCAGCAGTATCCGACAGGGGAACACCGGGGAGCTGTTTTTT
CDR3: CASSIRQGNTGELFF
V: TRBV28
D: TRBD1
J: TRBJ2-2
size: .

DNA: TGTGCCAGCAGCTTAGGCCCAGCGGGTCCGACAGATACGCAGTATTTT
CDR3: CASSLGPAGPTDTQYF
V: TRBV7-3
D: .
J: TRBJ2-3
size: .

DNA: TGTGCCTGGAGTGTAGACAGCAAAGAGACCCAGTACTTC
CDR3: CAWSVDSKETQYF
V: TRBV30
D: .
J: TRBJ2-5
size: .

DNA: TGTGCCAGCAGTCGACAGGGTGGCTATGGCTACACCTTC
CDR3: CASSRQGGYGYTF
V: TRBV2
D: TRBD1
J: TRBJ1-2
size: .

DNA: TGTGCCTGGAGCAGGGTGTACGGAAACACCATATATTTT
CDR3: CAWSRVYGNTIYF
V: TRBV30
D: .
J: TRBJ1-3
size: once